The entry that follows covers one T cell receptor beta chain sequence. The protocol was immunoSEQ multiplex PCR, while the TCRdb copy is restricted to in-frame clones and leaves out a portion. The table lists 45,000 to 65,000 clones, roughly 91% of them singletons, with around 0.29% in the top ten. After removal of 7 bases from V and 1 base from J, the junction contained 6 bases not matched to a gene. The germline CDR1 and CDR2 sequences are MNHEY and SMNVEV (reference sequence). The CDR3 runs to 14 residues. These data come from a study of T cell changes during pregnancy in multiple sclerosis. Sequencing used CD4+ T cells from peripheral blood mononuclear cells, obtained in the second trimester of pregnancy. The chain recombines TRBV27 with TRBJ1-1, with TRBD1 matching over 7 bases. The receptor was derived from a female donor with multiple sclerosis, enrolled in a pregnancy study. The CDR3 DNA reads as TGTGCCAGCAACAGACAGGGCCCGAACACTGAAGCTTTCTTT. It translates to CASNRQGPNTEAFF.